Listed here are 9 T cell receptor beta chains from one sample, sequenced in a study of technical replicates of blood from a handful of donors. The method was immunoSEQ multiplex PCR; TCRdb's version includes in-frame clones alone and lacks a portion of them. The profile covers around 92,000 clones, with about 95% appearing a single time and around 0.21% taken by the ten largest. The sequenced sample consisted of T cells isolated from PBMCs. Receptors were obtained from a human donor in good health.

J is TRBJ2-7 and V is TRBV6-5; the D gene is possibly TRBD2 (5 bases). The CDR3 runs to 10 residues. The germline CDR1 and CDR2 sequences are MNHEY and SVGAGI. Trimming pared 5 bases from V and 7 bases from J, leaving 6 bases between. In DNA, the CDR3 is TGTGCCAGCAGTGAGGGTGAGCAGTACTTC. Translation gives CASSEGEQYF.

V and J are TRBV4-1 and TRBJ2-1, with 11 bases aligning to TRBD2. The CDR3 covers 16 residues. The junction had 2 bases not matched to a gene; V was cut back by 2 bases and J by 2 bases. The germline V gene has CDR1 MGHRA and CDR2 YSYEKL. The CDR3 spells CASSQLAGGTYNEQFF. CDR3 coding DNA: TGCGCCAGCAGCCAACTAGCGGGGGGTACCTACAATGAGCAGTTCTTC.

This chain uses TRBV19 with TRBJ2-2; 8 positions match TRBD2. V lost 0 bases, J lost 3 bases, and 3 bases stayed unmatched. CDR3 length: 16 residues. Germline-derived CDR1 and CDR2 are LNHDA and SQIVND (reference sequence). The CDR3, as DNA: TGTGCCAGTAGTATAGAAGCGGGAGTATACACCGGGGAGCTGTTTTTT. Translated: CASSIEAGVYTGELFF.

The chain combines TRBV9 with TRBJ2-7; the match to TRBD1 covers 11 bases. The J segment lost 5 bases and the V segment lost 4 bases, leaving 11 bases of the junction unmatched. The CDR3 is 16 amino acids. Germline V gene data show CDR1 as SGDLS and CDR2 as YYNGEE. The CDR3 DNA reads TGTGCCAGCAGCCCTCTTCGGACAGGGGGCATCGACGAGCAGTACTTC. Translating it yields CASSPLRTGGIDEQYF.

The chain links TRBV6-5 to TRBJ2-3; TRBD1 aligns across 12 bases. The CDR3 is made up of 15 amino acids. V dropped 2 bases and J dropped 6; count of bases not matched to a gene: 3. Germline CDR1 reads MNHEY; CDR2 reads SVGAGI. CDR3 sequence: CASSYGTGGLDTQYF. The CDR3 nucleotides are TGTGCCAGCAGTTACGGGACAGGGGGCCTGGATACGCAGTATTTT.

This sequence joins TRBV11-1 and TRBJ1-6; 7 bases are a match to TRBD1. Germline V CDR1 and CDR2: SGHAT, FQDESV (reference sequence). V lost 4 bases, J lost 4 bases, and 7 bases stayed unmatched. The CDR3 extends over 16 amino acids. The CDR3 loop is CASSSRGSDYNSPLHF. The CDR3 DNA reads TGTGCCAGCAGCTCCAGGGGGTCCGATTATAATTCACCCCTCCACTTT.

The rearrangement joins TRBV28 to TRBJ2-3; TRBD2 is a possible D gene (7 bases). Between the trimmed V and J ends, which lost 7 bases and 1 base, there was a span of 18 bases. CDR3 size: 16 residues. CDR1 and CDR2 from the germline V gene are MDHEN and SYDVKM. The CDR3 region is CASTIIGGLGTDTQYF. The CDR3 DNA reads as TGTGCCAGCACCATCATCGGGGGGCTCGGCACAGATACGCAGTATTTT.

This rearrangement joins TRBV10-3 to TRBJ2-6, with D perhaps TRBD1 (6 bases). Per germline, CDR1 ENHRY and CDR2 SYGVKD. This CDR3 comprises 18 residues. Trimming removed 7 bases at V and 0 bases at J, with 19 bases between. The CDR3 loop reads CAINAGQSPLSGANVLTF. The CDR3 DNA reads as TGTGCCATCAATGCCGGACAGAGCCCCCTCTCTGGGGCCAACGTCCTGACTTTC.

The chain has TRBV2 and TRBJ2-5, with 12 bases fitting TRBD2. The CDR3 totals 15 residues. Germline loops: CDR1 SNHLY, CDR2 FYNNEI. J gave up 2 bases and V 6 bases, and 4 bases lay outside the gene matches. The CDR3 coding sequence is TGTGCCAGCAGGACTAGCGGGGGCCCTCAAGAGACCCAGTACTTC. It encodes CASRTSGGPQETQYF.